Following are 13 T cell receptor beta chains from one sample sequenced in a study of beta chain features in type 1 diabetes. Expressed TCRB transcripts got sequenced, as all isolated RNA was reverse transcribed. Profiling relied on immunoSEQ multiplex PCR, and the TCRdb table lists in-frame clones only, not all of them. The table lists under 130,000 clones, approximately 30% of them singletons. Findings and limits, study-wide: People with Type 1 diabetes carried modestly yet significantly shorter TCRB CDR3s in all four CD4+ subsets.

For these receptors, no antigen is known. The sample was central memory CD4+ T cells from blood. The receptors originated from a woman younger than 35 with type 1 diabetes.

The chain uses TRBV5-6 and TRBJ2-7, with D possibly being TRBD2 (5 bases). The CDR3 totals 16 residues. Trimming cost V 4 bases and J 0 bases, with 17 bases left between them. Germline V gives CDR1 SGHDT, CDR2 YYEEEE. The CDR3 DNA reads TGTGCCAGCAGCGACTTCAAGCGGAGGAGCTCCTACGAGCAGTACTTC. Translating gives CASSDFKRRSSYEQYF.

The V and J genes are TRBV5-1 and TRBJ1-2; no definite D call. The CDR3 covers 14 residues. The V end was cut by 4 bases, the J end by 5 bases, with 15 bases between. Germline V gives CDR1 SGHRS, CDR2 YFSETQ. CDR3 nucleotide sequence: TGCGCCAGCAGCACGGACGGACTTTCATATGGCTACACCTTC. Its protein product is CASSTDGLSYGYTF.

The V call is TRBV11-3, the J call TRBJ2-1, with TRBD2 as a possible D gene (5 bases). Deletions cut 8 bases from V and 0 bases from J, with 14 bases between. Germline V gives CDR1 SGHNT, CDR2 YENEEA. The CDR3 has 15 amino acids. The CDR3 loop is CASRAMGSSYNEQFF. In nucleotides, the CDR3 is TGTGCCAGCCGGGCGATGGGGAGCTCCTACAATGAGCAGTTCTTC.

CDR3 amino acids: CASSLGGSYEQYV. The DNA for the CDR3 is TGTGCCAGCAGCTTAGGAGGTTCCTACGAGCAGTACGTC. This chain joins TRBV11-2 and TRBJ2-7; no firm D call. Deletions cut 1 base from V and 1 base from J, with 5 bases between. The CDR3 runs 13 residues. Germline CDR1 SGHAT, CDR2 FQNNGV.

The table lists this clone with a few counts. The V and J genes are TRBV18 and TRBJ1-5, with D tentatively TRBD1 (6 bases). The V end was cut by 3 bases, the J end by 5 bases, with 17 bases between. The CDR3 spans 16 residues. Germline V lookup: CDR1 KGHSH, CDR2 LQKENI. CDR3 protein: CASSPRGGVGDQPQHF. For the CDR3, the DNA is TGTGCCAGCTCACCCCGAGGGGGGGTCGGCGATCAGCCCCAGCATTTT. Complete variable domain (other parts from reference TRBV18 and TRBJ1-5): NAGVMQNPRHLVRRRGQEARLRCSPMKGHSHVYWYRQLPEEGLKFMVYLQKENIIDESGMPKERFSAEFPKEGPSILRIQQVVRGDSAAYFCASSPRGGVGDQPQHFGDGTRLSIL.

This clone was seen only a few times. The chain is built from TRBV7-7 and TRBJ2-5; TRBD2 matches at 11 bases. V shed 4 bases and J 2 bases; nucleotides not matched to a gene: 6. Germline CDR1 and CDR2: SSHAT and FNYEAQ (reference sequence). This CDR3 contains 16 residues. CDR3 coding DNA: TGTGCCAGCAGCTACAGTAGCGGGAGGGGGCAAGAGACCCAGTACTTC. This encodes CASSYSSGRGQETQYF.

The chain couples TRBV19 to TRBJ2-5; 7 bases agree with TRBD1. The CDR3 consists of 15 residues. Germline assignment: CDR1 LNHDA and CDR2 SQIVND (reference sequence). The V gene end was trimmed by 6 bases and the J gene end by 7 bases; junction bases not matched to a gene: 14. CDR3 in DNA: TGTGCCAGTAGGACACAGGGGTGGGGTCAGGGGACCCAGTACTTC. Its translation is CASRTQGWGQGTQYF.

Only a few counts were recorded for this clone. The chain carries TRBV21-1 and TRBJ2-2; TRBD2 reflects the table's D call only, with no check against the DNA. TRBV21-1 is shown as a pseudogene. The CDR3 is 18 amino acids. The CDR3 DNA reads TGTGCCAGCAGCAACAAAGTGCGGGAGGGATCATACACCGGGGAGCTGTTTTTT. Protein sequence: CASSNKVREGSYTGELFF.

This clone was counted only a few times. This rearrangement joins TRBV7-2 to TRBJ2-5; 13 nucleotides match TRBD2. V lost 5 bases and J lost 7; bases outside the gene matches: 13. In germline, CDR1 is SGHTA, CDR2 FQGNSA. The CDR3 has 17 residues. CDR3 in DNA: TGTGCCAGCAGCCCCGGACTAGCGGGGGCGAGGGGGATGACCCAGTACTTC. It specifies CASSPGLAGARGMTQYF.

The V and J genes are TRBV15 and TRBJ2-1; 10 bases fit TRBD2. The CDR3 covers 17 residues. CDR1 and CDR2 (germline): LNHNV, YYDKDF (reference sequence). The V and J ends lost 0 bases and 7 bases, in that order; junction bases with no gene match: 9. The CDR3 loop reads CATSRDLPSGSVNEQFF. The DNA for the CDR3 is TGTGCCACCAGCAGAGATCTACCTAGCGGGAGTGTAAATGAGCAGTTCTTC. The full variable domain, rest sourced from reference TRBV15 and TRBJ2-1, is DAMVIQNPRYQVTQFGKPVTLSCSQTLNHNVMYWYQQKSSQAPKLLFHYYDKDFNNEADTPDNFQSRRPNTSFCFLDIRSPGLGDTAMYLCATSRDLPSGSVNEQFFGPGTRLTVL.

This clone turned up a few times. The chain has TRBV7-8 and TRBJ1-1; 8 bases match TRBD1. Unmatched junction bases numbered 9, after V lost 3 bases and J lost 0 bases. The CDR3 has 17 amino acids. Germline V gene sequence: CDR1 SGHVS, CDR2 FQNEAQ. CDR3 residues: CASSLGGRTGMNTEAFF. CDR3 coding DNA: TGTGCCAGCAGCTTGGGGGGGCGGACAGGGATGAACACTGAAGCTTTCTTT.

The chain carries TRBV13 and TRBJ1-3; no firm D call. Germline CDR1 PRHDT, CDR2 FYEKMQ (reference sequence). The CDR3 covers 16 residues. The germline V and J ends were trimmed by 0 bases and 0 bases, with 9 bases remaining between them. CDR3 bases: TGTGCCAGCAGCTTAGGGCAGCGATTCTCTGGAAACACCATATATTTT. This encodes CASSLGQRFSGNTIYF.

The rearrangement joins TRBV18 to TRBJ2-7; weak D call: TRBD1 (6 bases). This CDR3 spans 13 amino acids. In germline, CDR1 is KGHSH, CDR2 LQKENI. Trimming pared 5 bases from V and 7 bases from J, leaving 15 bases between. The DNA for the CDR3 is TGTGCCAGCTCAGGGGGCCGGGATCAAGAGCAGTACGTC. It translates to CASSGGRDQEQYV.